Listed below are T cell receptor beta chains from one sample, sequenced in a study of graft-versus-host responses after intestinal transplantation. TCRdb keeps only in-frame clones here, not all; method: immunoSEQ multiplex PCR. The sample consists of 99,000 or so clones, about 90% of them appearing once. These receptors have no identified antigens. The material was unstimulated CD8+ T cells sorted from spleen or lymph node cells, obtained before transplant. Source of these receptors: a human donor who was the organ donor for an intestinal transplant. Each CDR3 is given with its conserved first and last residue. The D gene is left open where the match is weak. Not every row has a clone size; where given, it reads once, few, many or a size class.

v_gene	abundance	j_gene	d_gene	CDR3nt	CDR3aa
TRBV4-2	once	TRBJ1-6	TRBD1	TGTGCCAGCAGCCGAGAGGACAGGGGGCATCATTCACCCCTCCACTTT	CASSREDRGHHSPLHF
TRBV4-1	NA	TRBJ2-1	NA	TGCGCCAGCAGCCAAGCCATTCCGGGACTGAGCTCCTACAATGAGCAGTTCTTC	CASSQAIPGLSSYNEQFF
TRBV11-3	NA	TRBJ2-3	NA	TGTGCCAGCAGCGAGGAGGGCGGGAGCACAGATACGCAGTATTTT	CASSEEGGSTDTQYF
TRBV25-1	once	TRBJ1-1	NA	TGTGCCAGCAGTGAATTCGGCGGGATGAACACTGAAGCTTTCTTT	CASSEFGGMNTEAFF
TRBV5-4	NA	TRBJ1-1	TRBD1	TGTGCCAGCACCCACCGGACAGGGGCTGAAGCTTTCTTT	CASTHRTGAEAFF
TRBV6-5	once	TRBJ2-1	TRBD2	TGTGCCAGCAGTTCGCTAGCGGTTACCTACAATGAGCAGTTCTTC	CASSSLAVTYNEQFF
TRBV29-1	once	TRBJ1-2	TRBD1	TGCAGCGCTACCGCAAAACTTGACAGGGAATATGGCTACACCTTC	CSATAKLDREYGYTF
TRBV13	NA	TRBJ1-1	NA	TGTGCCAGCAGCTTTACAGGGTCGGACACTGAAGCTTTCTTT	CASSFTGSDTEAFF
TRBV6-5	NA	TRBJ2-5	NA	TGTGCCAGCAGTTACTCAAATACTAATGAAGAGACCCAGTACTTC	CASSYSNTNEETQYF
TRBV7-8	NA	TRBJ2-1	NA	TGTGCCAGCAGCTTAGTCCAGCAGGGGTCTTCCTACAATGAGCAGTTCTTC	CASSLVQQGSSYNEQFF
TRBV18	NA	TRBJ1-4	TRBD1	TGTGCCAGCTCACCGGACAGGAGGGCCGCGAATGAAAAACTGTTTTTT	CASSPDRRAANEKLFF
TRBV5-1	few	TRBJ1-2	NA	TGCGCCAGCAGCACCCGACGCGGGTATTATGGCTACACCTTC	CASSTRRGYYGYTF
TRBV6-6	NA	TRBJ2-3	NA	TGTGCCAGCGCCGAACGGACTTACACAGATACGCAGTATTTT	CASAERTYTDTQYF
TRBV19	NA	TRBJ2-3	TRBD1	TGTGCCAGTAGGCGGGACAGGGGCCCAGATACGCAGTATTTT	CASRRDRGPDTQYF
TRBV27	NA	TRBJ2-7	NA	TGTGCCAGCGAGACCCGCATAGCAGCCTACGAGCAGTACTTC	CASETRIAAYEQYF
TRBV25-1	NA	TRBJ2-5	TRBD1	TGTGCCAGCAGTGACCCAGGGGGCCTCCATTTAGGGGAGACCCAGTACTTC	CASSDPGGLHLGETQYF
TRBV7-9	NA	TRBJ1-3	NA	TGTGCCAGAAATGATCTTTTCACGAGCTCTGGAAACACCATATATTTT	CARNDLFTSSGNTIYF
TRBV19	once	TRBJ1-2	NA	TGTGCCAGTAGTATCGTTAGGGACTCATCCTATGGCTACACCTTC	CASSIVRDSSYGYTF
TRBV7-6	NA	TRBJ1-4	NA	TGTGCCAGCAGCCCGAACAGCGGAGCAACTAATGAAAAACTGTTTTTT	CASSPNSGATNEKLFF
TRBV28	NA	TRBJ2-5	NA	TGTGCCATCCAAGAAATGGGGCTGGAGACCCAGTACTTC	CAIQEMGLETQYF
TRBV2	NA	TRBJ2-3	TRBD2	TGTGCCGGACTAGCGGGAGGGCCAACTCTTCTCACAGATACGCAGTATTTT	CAGLAGGPTLLTDTQYF
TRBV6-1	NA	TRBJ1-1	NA	TGTGCCAGCAGTGACCCGCTACGGACAGCCTCGGCTGAAGCTTTCTTT	CASSDPLRTASAEAFF
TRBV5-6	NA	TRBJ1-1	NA	TGTGCCAGCAGCTTCGGCGGGACGGGGAACACTGAAGCTTTCTTT	CASSFGGTGNTEAFF
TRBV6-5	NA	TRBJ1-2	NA	TGTGGCAGCTGCAAAACGCGGGGCTATGGCTACACCTTC	CGSCKTRGYGYTF
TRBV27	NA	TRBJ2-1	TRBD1	TGTGCCAGCAGTGACGCGACAGGGGGGGGAAACGATGAGCAGTTCTTC	CASSDATGGGNDEQFF
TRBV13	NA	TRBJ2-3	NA	TGTGCCAGCAGCTTTATTAGTAGGGGGAGCTATACGCAGTATTTT	CASSFISRGSYTQYF
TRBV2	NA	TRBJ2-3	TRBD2	TGTGCCAGCAAGACTAGCGGGAGCACAGATACGCAGTATTTT	CASKTSGSTDTQYF
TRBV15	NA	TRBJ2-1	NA	TGTGCCACCAGCTTAAGGGACTCCCCCTACAATGAGCAGTTCTTC	CATSLRDSPYNEQFF
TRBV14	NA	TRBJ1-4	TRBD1	TGTGCCAGCAGCCAACGAGGGACAGGGGGAAATGAAAAACTGTTTTTT	CASSQRGTGGNEKLFF
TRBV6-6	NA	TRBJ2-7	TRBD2	TGTGCCAGCAGTTACCAGATCCAGCGGGAGATATACGAGCAGTACTTC	CASSYQIQREIYEQYF
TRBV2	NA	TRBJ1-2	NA	TGTGCCAGCAGTGTGCGGCAGTCTATCGGTGGCTACACCTTC	CASSVRQSIGGYTF
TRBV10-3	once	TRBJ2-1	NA	TGTGCCATCAGGGTGAGCTCCTACAATGAGCAGTTCTTC	CAIRVSSYNEQFF
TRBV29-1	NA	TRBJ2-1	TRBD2	TGCAGCGTAGGAGGTCTAGCGGGAGTTTCCTACAATGAGCAGTTCTTC	CSVGGLAGVSYNEQFF
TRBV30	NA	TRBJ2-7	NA	TGTGCCTGGAGTCCAATCCAACCTAGACACGAGCAGTACTTC	CAWSPIQPRHEQYF
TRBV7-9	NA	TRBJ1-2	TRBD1	TGTGCCAGCGGGGACAGGTTTGACTATGGCTACACCTTC	CASGDRFDYGYTF
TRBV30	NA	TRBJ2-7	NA	TGTGCCTGGAGTGTAGGGGGGGGGCTAATCTACGAGCAGTACTTC	CAWSVGGGLIYEQYF
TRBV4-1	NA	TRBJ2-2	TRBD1	TGCGCCAGCAGCCAAGGCAGGGGGACCGGGGAGCTGTTTTTT	CASSQGRGTGELFF
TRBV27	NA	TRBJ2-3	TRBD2	TGTGCCAGCAGTTCGCTAGCGGGATGCACAGATACGCAGTATTTT	CASSSLAGCTDTQYF
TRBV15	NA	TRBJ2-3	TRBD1	TGTGCCACCAGCAGAGCCGGACAGGGGGCTGCAGATACGCAGTATTTT	CATSRAGQGAADTQYF
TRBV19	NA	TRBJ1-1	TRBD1	TGTGCCAGTAGTCAGGGGGTGGGTGGGGGCATGAACACTGAAGCTTTCTTT	CASSQGVGGGMNTEAFF
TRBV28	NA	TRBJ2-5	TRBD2	TGTGCCAGCAGTATTGCGCTAGCGGGAGTTTCGGAGACCCAGTACTTC	CASSIALAGVSETQYF
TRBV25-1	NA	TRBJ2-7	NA	TGTGCCAGCAGTGATGGGACACTTGAGCAGTACTTC	CASSDGTLEQYF
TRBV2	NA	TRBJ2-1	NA	TGTGCCACCCTACAGATCCCCAATGAGCAGTTCTTC	CATLQIPNEQFF
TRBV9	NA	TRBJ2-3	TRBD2	TGTGCCAGCACCGAGACAGGACTAGCGGGGGCCTCGACGCAGTATTTT	CASTETGLAGASTQYF
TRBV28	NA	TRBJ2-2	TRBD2	TGTGCCAGCAGTTTTCTCCTAGCGGGGGGTGCCGGGGAGCTGTTTTTT	CASSFLLAGGAGELFF
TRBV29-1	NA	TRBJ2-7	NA	TGCAGCGTAAAGCACGGGGGACCCTACGAGCAGTACTTC	CSVKHGGPYEQYF
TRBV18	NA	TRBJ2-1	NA	TGTGCCAGCTCACGGCTACGAGCGATAAGCTACAATGAGCAGTTCTTC	CASSRLRAISYNEQFF
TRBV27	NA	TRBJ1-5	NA	TGTGCCAGCAGTCCCGACAGGAACCAGCCCCAGCATTTT	CASSPDRNQPQHF
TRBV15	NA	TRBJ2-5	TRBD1	TGTGCCACCAGCAGAGCCCGGGACAGGGATCAAGAGACCCAGTACTTC	CATSRARDRDQETQYF
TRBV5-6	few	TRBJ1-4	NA	TGTGCCAGCAGCTCTTCAGACAGGACCTCTAATGAAAAACTGTTTTTT	CASSSSDRTSNEKLFF
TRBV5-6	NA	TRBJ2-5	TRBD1	TGTGCCAGCAGCTCAGCACCGGGACAGCGGGAGACCCAGTACTTC	CASSSAPGQRETQYF
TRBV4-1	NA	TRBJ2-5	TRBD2	TGCGCCAGCAGCCAGATCATCGGGTTAGCGGGGGAGATTAGCCAAGAGACCCAGTACTTC	CASSQIIGLAGEISQETQYF
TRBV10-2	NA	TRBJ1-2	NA	TGCGCCAGCAGCGACCTCCTGTTCATCTCCGGCGAGGATGGCTACACCTTC	CASSDLLFISGEDGYTF
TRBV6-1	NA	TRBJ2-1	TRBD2	TGTGCCAGCAGTGAATGGGAGGGCGGGAACAATGAGCAGTTCTTC	CASSEWEGGNNEQFF
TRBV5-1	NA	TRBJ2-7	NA	TGCGCCAGCAGCTTGTTCGACAGCTACGAGCAGTACTTC	CASSLFDSYEQYF
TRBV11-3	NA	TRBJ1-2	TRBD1	TGTGCCAGCAGCCACACAGGGGGCTATGGCTACACCTTC	CASSHTGGYGYTF
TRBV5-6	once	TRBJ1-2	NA	TGTGCCAGCGCTTCTGAAATAGGGGATGGCTACACCTTC	CASASEIGDGYTF
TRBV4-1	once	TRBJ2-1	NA	TGCGCCAGCAGCCAAGTAGGGGGTGAGCAGTTCTTC	CASSQVGGEQFF
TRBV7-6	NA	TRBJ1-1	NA	TGTGCCAGCAGCTTATCAGGGAACACTGAAGCTTTCTTT	CASSLSGNTEAFF
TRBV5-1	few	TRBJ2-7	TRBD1	TGCGCCAGCAGCCTAGGACAGGGGGAAGACGAGCAGTACTTC	CASSLGQGEDEQYF